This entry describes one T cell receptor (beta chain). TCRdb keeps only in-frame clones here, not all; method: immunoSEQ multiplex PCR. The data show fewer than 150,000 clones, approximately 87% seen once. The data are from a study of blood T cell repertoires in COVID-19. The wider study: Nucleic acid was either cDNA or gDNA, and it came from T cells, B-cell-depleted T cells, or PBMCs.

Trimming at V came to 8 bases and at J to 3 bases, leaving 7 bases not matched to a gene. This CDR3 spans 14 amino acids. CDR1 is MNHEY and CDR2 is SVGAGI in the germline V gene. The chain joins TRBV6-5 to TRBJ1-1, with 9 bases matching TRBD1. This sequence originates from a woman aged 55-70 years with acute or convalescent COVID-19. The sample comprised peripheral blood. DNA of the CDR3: TGTGCCAGCGGACCGACAGGGGGATACACTGAAGCTTTCTTT. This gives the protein CASGPTGGYTEAFF.